The 30 T cell receptor beta chains presented below share a single source sample, sequenced in a study of healthy donors' naive CD4 and CD8 T cells. TCR libraries were built from 500 to 600 ng of total RNA by linear amplification. TCRdb re-derived calls from the reads in MiXCR, one entry per CDR3 protein. The sample holds about 200,000 distinct CDR3 sequences, 65% to 80% seen once. The sequenced sample consisted of naive CD4+ and CD8+ T cells sorted from blood, pooled from several donors. The receptors here all came from a pool of human donors in good health; the sample pools cells from several healthy donors.

In this sample, this clonotype turned up once. The chain uses TRBV6-5 and TRBJ2-5, with 11 bases lining up with TRBD2. The CDR3 extends over 15 amino acids. Germline CDR1 and CDR2: MNHEY and SVGAGI. J lost 5 bases, V lost 6 bases, and 8 bases had no gene match. As DNA, the CDR3 is TGTGCCAGCAGGAACCAGCCTAGCGGGAGGGAGACCCAGTACTTC. Encoded protein: CASRNQPSGRETQYF.

The chain links TRBV6-5 to TRBJ1-1; weak D call: TRBD1 (6 bases). Germline V gene lookup returns CDR1 MNHEY and CDR2 SVGAGI. V was clipped by 2 bases and J by 3 bases, with 10 bases between them. The CDR3 is 14 residues long. The DNA of the CDR3 is TGTGCCAGCAGTTACACAGGGAGGGACACTGAAGCTTTCTTT. Protein: CASSYTGRDTEAFF.

The chain links TRBV29-1 to TRBJ2-1, with unresolved D. The V gene lost 4 bases and the J gene lost 0 bases, with 13 bases spanning the gap. This CDR3 comprises 15 residues. CDR1 SQVTM and CDR2 ANQGSEA come from the germline V gene. CDR3 loop: CSVVGQAFSYNEQFF. DNA for the CDR3: TGCAGCGTTGTAGGGCAGGCCTTCTCCTACAATGAGCAGTTCTTC.

The V and J genes are TRBV29-1 and TRBJ1-1, with 8 nucleotides matching TRBD1. Germline assignment: CDR1 SQVTM and CDR2 ANQGSEA. This CDR3 has 12 amino acids. J was trimmed by 6 bases and V by 7 bases; bases with no gene match: 7. The CDR3 coding sequence is TGCAGCGACCAGGACAGGGACGCTGAAGCTTTCTTT. Translating it yields CSDQDRDAEAFF.

The genes are TRBV29-1 and TRBJ2-7; 9 nucleotides agree with TRBD2. CDR1 is SQVTM, CDR2 ANQGSEA, per germline. V shed 6 bases and J 3 bases; nucleotides not matched to a gene: 6. The CDR3 has 13 residues. CDR3 sequence: CSVTGTSFYEQYF. For the CDR3, the DNA is TGCAGCGTGACCGGGACTAGCTTCTACGAGCAGTACTTC.

The rearrangement links TRBV27 to TRBJ2-1; TRBD2 matches 14 bases. Germline V gene lookup returns CDR1 MNHEY and CDR2 SMNVEV (reference sequence). The J segment lost 7 bases and the V segment lost 5 bases, leaving 4 bases of the junction unmatched. CDR3 size: 15 residues. CDR3: CASSVGTSGGNEQFF. The DNA for the CDR3 is TGTGCCAGCAGTGTAGGGACTAGCGGGGGAAATGAGCAGTTCTTC.

The chain employs TRBV19 and TRBJ2-3; D may match TRBD1 or TRBD2 (6 bases each). V lost 4 bases, J lost 4 bases, and 9 bases lay in between. The CDR3 loop spans 13 amino acids. Germline lookup yields CDR1 LNHDA and CDR2 SQIVND (reference sequence). The CDR3: CASSRGAADTQYF. The DNA for the CDR3 is TGTGCCAGTAGTAGGGGGGCCGCAGATACGCAGTATTTT. Drawing the rest from reference TRBV19 and TRBJ2-3, the complete variable domain is DGGITQSPKYLFRKEGQNVTLSCEQNLNHDAMYWYRQDPGQGLRLIYYSQIVNDFQKGDIAEGYSVSREKKESFPLTVTSAQKNPTAFYLCASSRGAADTQYFGPGTRLTVL.

The chain combines TRBV6-5 with TRBJ2-1, with no clear D. The V gene's germline CDR1 is MNHEY and CDR2 SVGAGI. Trimming left V 5 bases short and J 7 bases short, with 9 bases between. The CDR3 is 12 amino acids. CDR3 sequence (DNA): TGTGCCAGCAGTCCCTCAGTGAATGAGCAGTTCTTC. Translating it yields CASSPSVNEQFF.

J is TRBJ1-4 and V is TRBV19; D ambiguous. This CDR3 comprises 15 residues. The germline V and J ends were trimmed by 7 bases and 8 bases, with 20 bases remaining between them. In germline, CDR1 is LNHDA, CDR2 SQIVND (reference sequence). In DNA, the CDR3 is TGTGCCAGTACCCGGACTCTTGGGGTTGGAGAAAAACTGTTTTTT. This sequence encodes CASTRTLGVGEKLFF.

The chain combines TRBV27 with TRBJ2-7, with D possibly TRBD1 on 6 matching bases. V was pared by 5 bases and J by 2 bases, with 13 bases between. The germline gives CDR1 MNHEY, CDR2 SMNVEV (reference sequence). The CDR3 loop spans 14 amino acids. The CDR3 loop reads CASSPGVRAYEQYF. The CDR3 DNA is TGTGCCAGCAGTCCAGGGGTCAGGGCCTACGAGCAGTACTTC.

V usage is TRBV14 and J usage is TRBJ2-1; D remains unclear. This CDR3 has 16 amino acids. Per germline, CDR1 SGHDN and CDR2 FVKESK. V was pared by 4 bases and J by 0 bases, with 13 bases between. The CDR3 protein is CASSPGAPSSYNEQFF. DNA for the CDR3: TGTGCCAGCAGCCCTGGTGCCCCGAGCTCCTACAATGAGCAGTTCTTC.

The rearrangement links TRBV19 to TRBJ2-7; possibly TRBD1 or TRBD2 for D (5 bases each). This CDR3 contains 13 residues. Trimming took off 11 bases at V and 3 bases at J, with 17 bases between the two ends. Germline CDR1 reads LNHDA; CDR2 reads SQIVND (reference sequence). CDR3 residues: CAVAPGQGYEQYF. The CDR3 bases are TGTGCCGTCGCGCCGGGGCAGGGCTACGAGCAGTACTTC. The full variable domain, rest sourced from reference TRBV19 and TRBJ2-7, is DGGITQSPKYLFRKEGQNVTLSCEQNLNHDAMYWYRQDPGQGLRLIYYSQIVNDFQKGDIAEGYSVSREKKESFPLTVTSAQKNPTAFYLCAVAPGQGYEQYFGPGTRLTVT.

The J gene is TRBJ2-7, the V gene TRBV20-1; TRBD1 matches 11 bases. This CDR3 comprises 17 residues. V shed 3 bases and J 3 bases; nucleotides not matched to a gene: 13. Germline V gene sequence: CDR1 DFQATT, CDR2 SNEGSKA (reference sequence). The CDR3, as DNA: TGCAGTGCTAGGGAGGGACAGGGGGGAGGGTTCCTCTACGAGCAGTACTTC. Amino acid sequence: CSAREGQGGGFLYEQYF.

The chain couples TRBV29-1 to TRBJ1-1; D is unresolved. Germline V gene data show CDR1 as SQVTM and CDR2 as ANQGSEA. V lost 7 bases and J 0 bases, leaving 24 bases between the germline ends. This CDR3 region has 17 residues. The CDR3 nucleotides are TGCAGCGCCGAGGGCCTGGCAGGAGTTATCATGAACACTGAAGCTTTCTTT. Its protein product is CSAEGLAGVIMNTEAFF.

This chain uses TRBV27 with TRBJ1-1; D is undetermined. Germline values: CDR1 MNHEY, CDR2 SMNVEV (reference sequence). V was clipped by 0 bases and J by 2 bases, with 13 bases between them. The CDR3 is 16 residues long. DNA of the CDR3: TGTGCCAGCAGTTTATCGGGCGACGGCTCAAACACTGAAGCTTTCTTT. Encoded protein: CASSLSGDGSNTEAFF.

The chain couples TRBV27 to TRBJ2-7, with 12 bases lining up with TRBD2. Trimming took 5 bases from V and 3 from J; bases not matched to a gene: 11. Germline CDR1 reads MNHEY; CDR2 reads SMNVEV (reference sequence). The CDR3 covers 17 residues. The CDR3 coding sequence is TGTGCCAGCAGTGAAAGGGCCCTAGCGGGAGGGCTCTACGAGCAGTACTTC. Protein sequence: CASSERALAGGLYEQYF.

The table lists this clonotype with a few counts. The chain has TRBV14 and TRBJ1-1; 7 bases map to TRBD1. V shed 4 bases and J 5 bases; nucleotides not matched to a gene: 7. Looked up from germline, CDR1 is SGHDN and CDR2 is FVKESK. The length of the CDR3 is 14 residues. In DNA form, the CDR3 reads TGTGCCAGCAGCCCAAGGGGGCGGAGGACTGAAGCTTTCTTT. It is translated as CASSPRGRRTEAFF.

This rearrangement joins TRBV5-6 to TRBJ1-5; D not resolved. V gave up 0 bases and J gave up 5 bases, with 3 bases separating them. Germline V gives CDR1 SGHDT, CDR2 YYEEEE. The CDR3 contains 12 residues. The CDR3 DNA sequence: TGTGCCAGCAGCTTGGTTGATCAGCCCCAGCATTTT. It codes for CASSLVDQPQHF.

This clonotype was counted only a few times. The J gene is TRBJ2-7, the V gene TRBV27; 7 bases align to TRBD1. This CDR3 spans 13 amino acids. Germline V lookup: CDR1 MNHEY, CDR2 SMNVEV (reference sequence). With V trimmed by 4 bases and J by 3 bases, 3 bases remained unmatched. The CDR3 region has the DNA TGTGCCAGCAGTTACAGGGGTGGCTACGAGCAGTACTTC. This encodes CASSYRGGYEQYF.

This clonotype was picked up a small number of times. The V gene is TRBV15, the J gene TRBJ2-1; TRBD1 is a possible D gene (6 bases). Trimming left V 0 bases short and J 4 bases short, with 16 bases between. The CDR3 consists of 17 residues. The germline V gene has CDR1 LNHNV and CDR2 YYDKDF (reference sequence). This CDR3 is CATSRDSFGTLYNEQFF. Written as DNA, the CDR3 is TGTGCCACCAGCAGAGATAGTTTTGGGACACTATACAATGAGCAGTTCTTC.

CDR3 sequence reads: CASGPTGRGQYF. In nucleotides, the CDR3 is TGTGCCAGCGGCCCGACAGGGAGGGGGCAGTATTTT. J is TRBJ2-3 and V is TRBV21-1; the table's TRBD1 call for D was not verified on the DNA. TRBV21-1 is noted as a pseudogene. The CDR3 loop spans 12 amino acids.

The chain employs TRBV29-1 and TRBJ2-7, with TRBD2 as a possible D gene (6 bases). This CDR3 spans 15 amino acids. Trimming took 4 bases from V and 3 from J, leaving 19 bases between them. The germline V gene has CDR1 SQVTM and CDR2 ANQGSEA. The CDR3 DNA reads as TGCAGCGTTGCGGGAAAATCGAGGGAGGTCTACGAGCAGTACTTC. It specifies CSVAGKSREVYEQYF.

About this clonotype itself: The germline gene is not matched at one end of the junction; a read error may be the cause. The chain links TRBV6-5 to TRBJ1-1; D ambiguous. CDR3 size: 13 residues. Looked up from germline, CDR1 is MNHEY and CDR2 is SVGAGI. CDR3 loop: CTSSLGSDTEAFF. CDR3 bases: TGTACCAGCAGTTTGGGGTCGGACACTGAAGCTTTCTTT.

The chain has TRBV6-5 and TRBJ1-6, with TRBD1 as a possible D gene (5 bases). Germline values: CDR1 MNHEY, CDR2 SVGAGI. CDR3 length: 14 amino acids. V was shortened by 4 bases and J by 8 bases, with 12 bases between the two germline ends. CDR3 sequence (DNA): TGTGCCAGCAGTTCGCAGGGTGTAGATTCACCCCTCCACTTT. It specifies CASSSQGVDSPLHF.

This chain joins TRBV29-1 and TRBJ2-1, with a possible D match to TRBD1 (6 bases). The CDR3 covers 14 residues. Trimming removed 4 bases at V and 5 bases at J, with 15 bases between. Germline CDR1 and CDR2: SQVTM and ANQGSEA. The CDR3 DNA follows: TGCAGCGTTGGGGCCCAACCAGGGGACAATGAGCAGTTCTTC. Amino acid sequence: CSVGAQPGDNEQFF.

The J gene is TRBJ2-7, the V gene TRBV27, with 7 bases that match TRBD2. CDR1 is MNHEY, CDR2 SMNVEV, per germline (reference sequence). The CDR3 has 13 residues. V lost 2 bases, J lost 7 bases, and 5 bases stayed unmatched. CDR3 amino acids: CASSLAGAEEQYF. CDR3 coding DNA: TGTGCCAGCAGTTTAGCGGGAGCGGAGGAGCAGTACTTC.

The gene calls are TRBV6-5 and TRBJ1-5; 7 positions agree with TRBD1. CDR3 length: 13 residues. Trimming removed 6 bases from V and 4 bases from J; junction bases left unmatched: 3. Germline loops: CDR1 MNHEY, CDR2 SVGAGI. DNA for the CDR3: TGTGCCAGCAGGCAGGGGGGGAATCAGCCCCAGCATTTT. It is translated as CASRQGGNQPQHF.

This clonotype was seen a few times. The rearrangement links TRBV6-5 to TRBJ2-7; the D call may be TRBD1 or TRBD2 (5 bases each). Trimming stripped 4 bases from V and 0 bases from J, with 16 bases between. This CDR3 is built from 16 residues. Looked up from germline, CDR1 is MNHEY and CDR2 is SVGAGI. Written as DNA, the CDR3 is TGTGCCAGCAGTTCCCTTGGGGGATCGGGCTCCTACGAGCAGTACTTC. It specifies CASSSLGGSGSYEQYF.

The count of this clonotype is one. The chain is built from TRBV6-6 and TRBJ2-1; D may be TRBD1 or TRBD2 (5 bases each). The CDR3 is made up of 16 amino acids. V lost 5 bases and J 4 bases, leaving 18 bases between the germline ends. Germline V gene lookup returns CDR1 MNHNY and CDR2 SVGAGI (reference sequence). The CDR3 DNA is TGTGCCAGCAGTGAACTGAGGGGAGAGTGGTACAATGAGCAGTTCTTC. Protein sequence: CASSELRGEWYNEQFF.

A single count supports this clonotype. The chain carries TRBV11-2 and TRBJ2-1; D is possibly TRBD2 (6 bases). The CDR3 runs to 15 residues. Trimming took off 5 bases at V and 3 bases at J, with 14 bases between the two ends. CDR1 is SGHAT and CDR2 is FQNNGV in the germline V gene. CDR3 bases: TGTGCCAGCAGCCCAATGCGGGGCCACTACAATGAGCAGTTCTTC. It codes for CASSPMRGHYNEQFF. The whole variable domain, filled in from reference TRBV11-2 and TRBJ2-1, reads EAGVAQSPRYKIIEKRQSVAFWCNPISGHATLYWYQQILGQGPKLLIQFQNNGVVDDSQLPKDRFSAERLKGVDSTLKIQPAKLEDSAVYLCASSPMRGHYNEQFFGPGTRLTVL.